The 23 T cell receptor beta chains below come from one sample, sequenced in a study of cytomegalovirus exposure and HLA in healthy donors. The PCR ran on 60 Vbeta and 13 Jbeta primers. The method was immunoSEQ multiplex PCR; TCRdb's version includes in-frame clones alone and lacks a portion of them. The sample has roughly 72,000 clones, 60% to 80% seen once. Sequences were obtained from PBMCs. All receptors come from a woman aged 40 to 49 in good health and CMV-seropositive.

To note about this clone: One end of the junction is discordant with germline, which a read error may explain. V and J are TRBV7-9 and TRBJ2-3; weak D call: TRBD2 (5 bases). The CDR3 totals 12 residues. The germline V gene encodes CDR1 SEHNR and CDR2 FQNEAQ (reference sequence). The chain's CDR3 is CSSGRNAGTQYF. The CDR3 DNA reads as TGTTCCAGCGGCCGTAACGCAGGTACGCAGTATTTT.

This sequence joins TRBV2 and TRBJ2-3, with a weak D call TRBD1 (6 bases). Germline CDR1 and CDR2: SNHLY and FYNNEI. The V end lost 7 bases, the J end lost 2 bases, and 10 bases lay between the germline ends. This CDR3 is built from 13 residues. The CDR3 nucleotides read TGTGCCAGCAAACAGGGATTCACAGATACGCAGTATTTT. It encodes CASKQGFTDTQYF. Combining the CDR3 with reference TRBV2 and TRBJ2-3 gives the whole variable domain EPEVTQTPSHQVTQMGQEVILRCVPISNHLYFYWYRQILGQKVEFLVSFYNNEISEKSEIFDDQFSVERPDGSNFTLKIRSTKLEDSAMYFCASKQGFTDTQYFGPGTRLTVL.

There are a few counts of this clone. The chain joins TRBV18 to TRBJ1-2; 7 nucleotides match TRBD1. Germline CDR1 and CDR2: KGHSH and LQKENI. The CDR3 runs 16 residues. The V and J ends lost 0 bases and 1 base, in that order; junction bases with no gene match: 5. CDR3 amino acids: CASSPPRGLINYGYTF. CDR3 bases: TGTGCCAGCTCACCACCAAGGGGGCTGATTAACTATGGCTACACCTTC.

This CDR3 is CASRRRTGLTKNIQYF. The CDR3 coding sequence is TGTGCCAGCAGACGACGGACAGGGCTTACCAAAAACATTCAGTACTTC. V usage is TRBV28 and J usage is TRBJ2-4; 8 positions agree with TRBD1. V was clipped by 6 bases and J by 2 bases; unmatched bases: 9. Germline V gene lookup returns CDR1 MDHEN and CDR2 SYDVKM. This CDR3 region has 16 residues.

This clone was detected once. In DNA, the CDR3 is TGTGCCAGCAGTCGCGACGGGAAATACGAGCAGTACTTC. This sequence encodes CASSRDGKYEQYF. The chain carries TRBV2 and TRBJ2-7, with TRBD2 as a possible D gene (5 bases). From germline, CDR1 is SNHLY and CDR2 FYNNEI. The CDR3 is made up of 13 amino acids. V lost 5 bases and J lost 4, with 12 bases in between.

The chain is built from TRBV6-1 and TRBJ2-1; TRBD1 matches 9 bases. V shed 6 bases, J shed 7 bases, and the junction held 4 bases outside the gene matches. In germline, CDR1 is MNHNS, CDR2 SASEGT. The CDR3 totals 13 residues. The CDR3 here is CASRGQGSNEQFF. CDR3 nucleotide sequence: TGTGCCAGCAGGGGACAGGGTAGTAATGAGCAGTTCTTC.

V is TRBV6-9 and J is TRBJ1-2, with no clear D. With 2 bases removed from V and 7 bases from J, the gap between germline ends came to 20 bases. Germline V lookup: CDR1 MNHGY, CDR2 SVAAGI. The CDR3 runs to 16 residues. The CDR3 DNA is TGTGCCAGCAGTTATCCCCCCCGGCTAGGGAGAATTGGCTACACCTTC. It yields the protein CASSYPPRLGRIGYTF.

The V and J genes are TRBV6-1 and TRBJ1-5; 8 bases agree with TRBD1. This CDR3 is built from 13 residues. V lost 6 bases, J lost 2 bases, and 0 bases stayed unmatched. Germline assignment: CDR1 MNHNS and CDR2 SASEGT. The CDR3 DNA is TGTGCCAGCAGGGGACAGGGCAATCAGCCCCAGCATTTT. Its protein is CASRGQGNQPQHF.

J is TRBJ2-1 and V is TRBV7-8; 12 bases are shared with TRBD2. The CDR3 is made up of 18 amino acids. J gave up 7 bases and V 4 bases, and 14 bases lay outside the gene matches. The germline gives CDR1 SGHVS, CDR2 FQNEAQ. CDR3 region: CASSSFTSGGLSGNEQFF. The CDR3 nucleotides are TGTGCCAGCAGCTCCTTTACTAGCGGGGGGTTATCTGGGAATGAGCAGTTCTTC.

The chain is built from TRBV6-5 and TRBJ1-2; D possibly corresponds to TRBD1 (5 bases). Per the germline V gene, CDR1 is MNHEY and CDR2 is SVGAGI. The CDR3 runs to 15 residues. V was shortened by 0 bases and J by 7 bases, with 15 bases between the two germline ends. CDR3 DNA sequence: TGTGCCAGCAGTTACTCAGGGCCAGGGAACGGTGGCTACACCTTC. Its translation: CASSYSGPGNGGYTF.

The V call is TRBV5-1, the J call TRBJ2-2; TRBD1 matches at 7 bases. Germline CDR1 and CDR2: SGHRS and YFSETQ. This CDR3 has 15 amino acids. V was pared by 5 bases and J by 3 bases, with 7 bases of the junction left unmatched. This CDR3 reads CASRMKGADTGELFF. In DNA form, the CDR3 reads TGCGCCAGCAGAATGAAGGGGGCCGACACCGGGGAGCTGTTTTTT.

The chain combines TRBV5-1 with TRBJ2-1; 7 nucleotides agree with TRBD1. The CDR3 is 15 amino acids. Trimming removed 5 bases from V and 6 bases from J; junction bases left unmatched: 11. The germline CDR1 and CDR2 sequences are SGHRS and YFSETQ. Here the CDR3 DNA reads TGCGCCAGCAGTGCAGTACAGGGGCCTATCAATGAGCAGTTCTTC. Encoded protein: CASSAVQGPINEQFF.

This chain connects TRBV19 to TRBJ2-7; no clear D. V lost 1 base to trimming and J lost 2 bases, with 12 bases between them. The CDR3 is 15 residues long. CDR1 LNHDA and CDR2 SQIVND come from the germline V gene (reference sequence). CDR3 sequence (DNA): TGTGCCAGTAGTATAGCGGCGACTTCGACCTACGAGCAGTACTTC. As protein: CASSIAATSTYEQYF. The variable domain in full, with the rest retrieved from reference TRBV19 and TRBJ2-7, is DGGITQSPKYLFRKEGQNVTLSCEQNLNHDAMYWYRQDPGQGLRLIYYSQIVNDFQKGDIAEGYSVSREKKESFPLTVTSAQKNPTAFYLCASSIAATSTYEQYFGPGTRLTVT.

V usage is TRBV5-4 and J usage is TRBJ1-1; perhaps TRBD1 as D (5 bases). Trimming took off 3 bases at V and 6 bases at J, with 15 bases between the two ends. CDR3 length equals 14 residues. Germline lookup yields CDR1 SGHNT and CDR2 YYREEE (reference sequence). CDR3 sequence (DNA): TGTGCCAGCAGCTGGGGCGGGGGGTACGCTGAAGCTTTCTTT. Translated: CASSWGGGYAEAFF.

This clone was seen only a few times. This chain uses TRBV5-1 with TRBJ1-1; D remains ambiguous. Germline assignment: CDR1 SGHRS and CDR2 YFSETQ. The V end was cut by 4 bases, the J end by 5 bases, with 15 bases between. The CDR3 spans 14 residues. The DNA for the CDR3 is TGCGCCAGCAGCCCCCTTCCACTCCGGACTGAAGCTTTCTTT. Translation gives CASSPLPLRTEAFF.

The chain has TRBV19 and TRBJ1-5, with 8 bases that match TRBD1. The CDR3 length is 16 residues. V gave up 4 bases and J gave up 5 bases; unmatched junction bases: 10. Per germline, CDR1 LNHDA and CDR2 SQIVND (reference sequence). The CDR3 bases are TGTGCCAGTAGTAGCCGACAGGGGTCCGGGGATCAGCCCCAGCATTTT. It encodes CASSSRQGSGDQPQHF.

This clone was seen once. The J gene is TRBJ1-1, the V gene TRBV6-1; no firm D call. Trimming took off 6 bases at V and 3 bases at J, with 14 bases between the two ends. There are 14 residues in the CDR3. Germline loops: CDR1 MNHNS, CDR2 SASEGT. The CDR3 here is CASRHPPGDTEAFF. CDR3 nucleotides: TGTGCCAGCAGGCACCCCCCCGGAGACACTGAAGCTTTCTTT.

This sequence joins TRBV6-1 and TRBJ2-7, with a tentative D call TRBD2 (5 bases). CDR1 and CDR2 (germline): MNHNS, SASEGT. Deletions cut 1 base from V and 0 bases from J, with 16 bases between. The CDR3 totals 17 residues. The CDR3 DNA follows: TGTGCCAGCAGTGAAGGGAGGTGGACGGCTAGCTCCTACGAGCAGTACTTC. It yields the protein CASSEGRWTASSYEQYF.

This clone was detected once. The V and J genes are TRBV13 and TRBJ2-3; the D is unclear. V was clipped by 6 bases and J by 0 bases, with 7 bases between them. The CDR3 is 13 residues long. Germline V lookup: CDR1 PRHDT, CDR2 FYEKMQ (reference sequence). The CDR3 sequence: CASSTGSTDTQYF. The CDR3 nucleotides read TGTGCCAGCAGTACCGGTAGCACAGATACGCAGTATTTT.

The V and J genes are TRBV30 and TRBJ2-1, with 7 positions matching TRBD1. The CDR3 has 12 residues. Germline assignment: CDR1 GTSNPN and CDR2 SVGIG (reference sequence). V shed 4 bases, J shed 6 bases, and the junction held 3 bases outside the gene matches. CDR3 loop: CAWKGASNEQFF. CDR3 nucleotide sequence: TGTGCCTGGAAGGGGGCATCCAATGAGCAGTTCTTC.

This clone has only a few counts. The J gene is TRBJ1-1, the V gene TRBV6-1; D is possibly TRBD1 (5 bases). The CDR3 covers 16 residues. The ends were cut back, 3 bases at V and 1 base at J, with 15 bases in the middle. Germline lookup yields CDR1 MNHNS and CDR2 SASEGT. CDR3 nucleotide sequence: TGTGCCAGCAGTGACCGAAGCGGGGCGAGGAACACTGAAGCTTTCTTT. It encodes CASSDRSGARNTEAFF.

The V and J genes are TRBV15 and TRBJ2-7; 12 bases line up with TRBD2. Per the germline V gene, CDR1 is LNHNV and CDR2 is YYDKDF (reference sequence). The length of the CDR3 is 16 residues. V gave up 1 base and J gave up 9 bases; unmatched junction bases: 10. CDR3 coding DNA: TGTGCCACCAGCAGAGGGACTAGCGGGAAATACGACGGGCAGTACTTC. This translates into CATSRGTSGKYDGQYF.

The chain is built from TRBV6-1 and TRBJ1-1, with D possibly matching TRBD1 (6 bases). With 5 bases removed from V and 8 bases from J, the gap between germline ends came to 18 bases. Germline V gene lookup returns CDR1 MNHNS and CDR2 SASEGT. The length of the CDR3 is 14 residues. CDR3 DNA: TGTGCCAGCAGTAGACCTCAAACAGGGTCCGAAGCTTTCTTT. It codes for CASSRPQTGSEAFF.